This passage covers 29 T cell receptor beta chains from one sample sequenced in a study of shared T cell receptors in the human thymus. TCRdb keeps only in-frame clones here, not all; method: immunoSEQ multiplex PCR. The table includes 720,000 or so clones, around 85% detected once. These records were also assigned to another study, of human thymus T cells.

Sequencing used thymocytes. The origin of the receptors is a girl under three years old with a congenital heart defect.

The chain joins TRBV5-1 to TRBJ2-7, with 9 bases aligning to TRBD1. The CDR3 is 15 amino acids. J lost 2 bases, V lost 3 bases, and 6 bases had no gene match. Germline lookup yields CDR1 SGHRS and CDR2 YFSETQ. The DNA for the CDR3 is TGCGCCAGCAGCTCCGGGACAGGGTGTACCTACGAGCAGTACTTC. Protein product: CASSSGTGCTYEQYF.

The rearrangement links TRBV10-2 to TRBJ2-2, with TRBD2 identical over 10 bases. V was pared by 6 bases and J by 0 bases, with 7 bases of the junction left unmatched. The CDR3 has 17 amino acids. Germline V gene data show CDR1 as WSHSY and CDR2 as SAAADI. The CDR3 DNA is TGCGCCAGCAGCCTACTCGGACTAGCGGCGAACACCGGGGAGCTGTTTTTT. Translation gives CASSLLGLAANTGELFF.

The chain combines TRBV25-1 with TRBJ1-4; D unresolved. Germline CDR1 reads MGHDK; CDR2 reads SYGVNS. This CDR3 comprises 11 residues. V was clipped by 8 bases and J by 14 bases, with 15 bases between them. The CDR3 loop is CASRIGEVLFF. Here the CDR3 DNA reads TGTGCCAGCCGGATCGGGGAAGTGCTGTTTTTT.

The J gene is TRBJ1-1, the V gene TRBV18; D is unresolved. V lost 0 bases to trimming and J lost 2 bases, with 10 bases between them. CDR3 length: 15 residues. Germline CDR1 KGHSH, CDR2 LQKENI. The CDR3 coding sequence is TGTGCCAGCTCACCACCCGGGTCCCTTAACACTGAAGCTTTCTTT. Its translation is CASSPPGSLNTEAFF. Filled out from reference TRBV18 and TRBJ1-1, the complete variable domain reads NAGVMQNPRHLVRRRGQEARLRCSPMKGHSHVYWYRQLPEEGLKFMVYLQKENIIDESGMPKERFSAEFPKEGPSILRIQQVVRGDSAAYFCASSPPGSLNTEAFFGQGTRLTVV.

This clone was found once. This chain uses TRBV15 with TRBJ1-6, with 8 positions matching TRBD1. This CDR3 region has 19 residues. Germline trimming cut 3 bases from V and 5 bases from J; bases unmatched to any gene: 15. Germline CDR1 is LNHNV and CDR2 is YYDKDF (reference sequence). CDR3 sequence: CATSRQKRDRGSHNSPLHF. The CDR3 nucleotides are TGTGCCACCAGCAGGCAGAAACGCGACAGGGGAAGTCATAATTCACCCCTCCACTTT.

The gene calls are TRBV11-2 and TRBJ1-1, with a possible D match to TRBD1 (5 bases). CDR1 and CDR2 from the germline V gene are SGHAT and FQNNGV. V was pared by 5 bases and J by 1 base, with 20 bases between. CDR3 length: 17 amino acids. CDR3 sequence reads: CASSRPIRERWNTEAFF. DNA of the CDR3: TGTGCCAGCAGCCGCCCGATCAGGGAAAGGTGGAACACTGAAGCTTTCTTT.

This sequence joins TRBV7-9 and TRBJ2-1; no clear D gene. Germline CDR1 reads SEHNR; CDR2 reads FQNEAQ (reference sequence). The CDR3 runs 14 residues. V lost 1 base and J lost 9, with 13 bases in between. CDR3 loop: CASSLGFPPGEQFF. The CDR3 DNA follows: TGTGCCAGCAGCTTAGGGTTCCCGCCCGGTGAGCAGTTCTTC.

V usage is TRBV7-2 and J usage is TRBJ1-2; D is possibly TRBD1 (5 bases). The V end was cut by 1 base, the J end by 0 bases, with 15 bases between. Germline assignment: CDR1 SGHTA and CDR2 FQGNSA. The CDR3 sequence is 17 residues long. This CDR3 is CASSLVRAGPANYGYTF. CDR3 sequence (DNA): TGTGCCAGCAGCTTAGTCAGGGCAGGACCAGCTAACTATGGCTACACCTTC.

The CDR3 here is CASSVGESGGGLSNQPQHF. CDR3 nucleotide sequence: TGTGCCAGCAGCGTAGGGGAGTCAGGGGGCGGTTTGAGCAATCAGCCCCAGCATTTT. The chain uses TRBV9 and TRBJ1-5; the match to TRBD1 covers 8 bases. The CDR3 has 19 residues. The trim removed 0 bases at V and 1 base at J, leaving 12 bases unmatched. Germline assignment: CDR1 SGDLS and CDR2 YYNGEE.

This clone was detected once. The sample carries other DNA sequences with the same CDR3. This chain connects TRBV4-1 to TRBJ1-2; D may be TRBD1 (5 bases). From germline, CDR1 is MGHRA and CDR2 YSYEKL. V was shortened by 4 bases and J by 6 bases, with 21 bases between the two germline ends. The CDR3 totals 16 residues. CDR3 DNA: TGCGCCAGCAGCCCCGCCCTAAGGCAGGGTCCGGATGGCTACACCTTC. Translating it yields CASSPALRQGPDGYTF.

A few counts support this clone. The gene calls are TRBV4-3 and TRBJ2-7; TRBD1 aligns across 7 bases. V shed 3 bases, J shed 2 bases, and the junction held 4 bases outside the gene matches. The germline CDR1 and CDR2 sequences are LGHNA and YSLEER. The CDR3 covers 14 residues. The CDR3 here is CASSHNQGAYEQYF. The CDR3 nucleotides read TGCGCCAGCAGCCATAATCAGGGGGCCTACGAGCAGTACTTC.

The chain uses TRBV28 and TRBJ1-1; unclear D gene. The CDR3 runs to 13 residues. CDR1 and CDR2 from the germline V gene are MDHEN and SYDVKM. Trimming pared 3 bases from V and 9 bases from J, leaving 14 bases between. CDR3 region: CASSFVGSPKAFF. The CDR3 region has the DNA TGTGCCAGCAGTTTCGTGGGCAGCCCTAAAGCTTTCTTT.

This sequence joins TRBV5-1 and TRBJ1-6; D is unclear. Germline-derived CDR1 and CDR2 are SGHRS and YFSETQ. V was pared by 5 bases and J by 10 bases, with 13 bases between. The CDR3 covers 13 residues. The CDR3 nucleotides are TGCGCCAGCAGACTAGGTTCCCCCTCACCCCTCCACTTT. Amino acids: CASRLGSPSPLHF.

The J gene is TRBJ2-3, the V gene TRBV19; D gene uncertain. The CDR3 is 14 amino acids. The V end was cut by 7 bases, the J end by 0 bases, with 11 bases between. Germline CDR1 is LNHDA and CDR2 is SQIVND (reference sequence). The CDR3 spells CASTSYTSTDTQYF. In nucleotides, the CDR3 is TGTGCCAGTACGAGCTATACTAGCACAGATACGCAGTATTTT.

The chain links TRBV19 to TRBJ2-3, with 10 bases fitting TRBD2. V was pared by 5 bases and J by 11 bases, with 7 bases of the junction left unmatched. This CDR3 comprises 13 residues. Germline-derived CDR1 and CDR2 are LNHDA and SQIVND (reference sequence). CDR3 nucleotides: TGTGCCAGTAGTTTGAGCGGGGGGGCTAGGCAGTATTTT. Amino acid sequence: CASSLSGGARQYF. The whole variable domain, filled in from reference TRBV19 and TRBJ2-3, reads DGGITQSPKYLFRKEGQNVTLSCEQNLNHDAMYWYRQDPGQGLRLIYYSQIVNDFQKGDIAEGYSVSREKKESFPLTVTSAQKNPTAFYLCASSLSGGARQYFGPGTRLTVL.

The chain combines TRBV5-4 with TRBJ2-5; weak D call: TRBD1 (6 bases). The CDR3 runs 15 residues. Germline V gene lookup returns CDR1 SGHNT and CDR2 YYREEE (reference sequence). V lost 4 bases, J lost 1 base, and 14 bases lay in between. The chain's CDR3 is CASSANDRFQETQYF. The CDR3 DNA sequence: TGTGCCAGCAGCGCCAACGACAGGTTCCAAGAGACCCAGTACTTC.

The rearrangement uses TRBV4-1 and TRBJ1-2, with 7 nucleotides matching TRBD1. V lost 1 base and J lost 2; bases outside the gene matches: 7. The CDR3 totals 16 residues. CDR1 and CDR2 from the germline V gene are MGHRA and YSYEKL. Written as DNA, the CDR3 is TGCGCCAGCAGCCAAGTGGACGACAGGGAAAACTATGGCTACACCTTC. It translates to CASSQVDDRENYGYTF.

The J gene is TRBJ1-6, the V gene TRBV30; 9 bases match TRBD1. V gave up 3 bases and J gave up 10 bases; unmatched junction bases: 13. CDR3 size: 16 residues. Germline CDR1 reads GTSNPN; CDR2 reads SVGIG (reference sequence). In nucleotides, the CDR3 is TGTGCCTGGAGCGTCCGGACGTACAGGGGGCTGTCACCCCTCCACTTT. Amino acids: CAWSVRTYRGLSPLHF.

The chain joins TRBV6-5 to TRBJ1-4; D not certain. The CDR3 contains 16 residues. V was cut by 4 bases and J by 4 bases, with 16 bases left in between. Germline V gene sequence: CDR1 MNHEY, CDR2 SVGAGI. DNA for the CDR3: TGTGCCAGCAGTTCCGAGGGTCGCAGAAATAATGAAAAACTGTTTTTT. Translating it yields CASSSEGRRNNEKLFF.

The rearrangement uses TRBV2 and TRBJ2-3, with 7 bases matching TRBD2. Trimming cost V 8 bases and J 0 bases; bases outside gene matches: 11. The germline V gene has CDR1 SNHLY and CDR2 FYNNEI. CDR3 size: 16 residues. CDR3 in DNA: TGTGCCAGCCTAGGTCTGAGACTAGCAAGCACAGATACGCAGTATTTT. Encoded protein: CASLGLRLASTDTQYF.

The J gene is TRBJ1-1, the V gene TRBV5-6; D remains ambiguous. The V and J ends lost 2 bases and 3 bases respectively, with 20 bases between them. The germline V gene encodes CDR1 SGHDT and CDR2 YYEEEE. The CDR3 runs to 17 residues. CDR3 coding DNA: TGTGCCAGCAGCTTCCGAGGTCATGCGATGGCATACACTGAAGCTTTCTTT. Amino acid sequence: CASSFRGHAMAYTEAFF.

Written as DNA, the CDR3 is TGTGCCAGCAGCGTAAGTGCAGGGATGTTTGAAGGCGCTGAAGCTTTCTTT. This codes for CASSVSAGMFEGAEAFF. V and J are TRBV9 and TRBJ1-1; TRBD1 is a possible D gene (5 bases). The CDR3 runs to 17 residues. Germline V gene sequence: CDR1 SGDLS, CDR2 YYNGEE. Trimming stripped 1 base from V and 6 bases from J, with 22 bases between. Using reference TRBV9 and TRBJ1-1 for the parts outside the CDR3, the full variable domain is DSGVTQTPKHLITATGQRVTLRCSPRSGDLSVYWYQQSLDQGLQFLIQYYNGEERAKGNILERFSAQQFPDLHSELNLSSLELGDSALYFCASSVSAGMFEGAEAFFGQGTRLTVV.

V and J are TRBV14 and TRBJ1-2; D gene unclear. Trimming stripped 1 base from V and 4 bases from J, with 13 bases between. The CDR3 sequence is 15 residues long. Germline V gene data show CDR1 as SGHDN and CDR2 as FVKESK. CDR3 loop: CASSQVAQPPYGYTF. For the CDR3, the DNA is TGTGCCAGCAGCCAAGTGGCACAGCCACCCTATGGCTACACCTTC.

The rearrangement joins TRBV7-9 to TRBJ1-5, with 7 nucleotides matching TRBD1. J was trimmed by 4 bases and V by 4 bases; bases with no gene match: 10. The CDR3 consists of 16 residues. Germline V gives CDR1 SEHNR, CDR2 FQNEAQ (reference sequence). As DNA, the CDR3 is TGTGCCAGCAGCTCGAAAAGACAGGGCCCAAATCAGCCCCAGCATTTT. Translated, it gives CASSSKRQGPNQPQHF.

The chain employs TRBV28 and TRBJ2-2; D gene unclear. The CDR3 covers 13 residues. Germline V gene lookup returns CDR1 MDHEN and CDR2 SYDVKM. V gave up 7 bases and J gave up 6 bases, with 12 bases separating them. In DNA form, the CDR3 reads TGTGCCAGCAACTATGGGTATCCCGGGGAGCTGTTTTTT. It encodes CASNYGYPGELFF.

The rearrangement uses TRBV7-9 and TRBJ1-1; D is unclear. CDR1 and CDR2 from the germline V gene are SEHNR and FQNEAQ (reference sequence). This CDR3 has 12 residues. The V end was cut by 4 bases, the J end by 7 bases, with 10 bases between. The CDR3 is CASSSDCDEAFF. In DNA, the CDR3 is TGTGCCAGCAGCTCGGACTGCGATGAAGCTTTCTTT.

The chain carries TRBV7-2 and TRBJ2-1; D gene ambiguous. CDR1 SGHTA and CDR2 FQGNSA come from the germline V gene. The CDR3 consists of 16 residues. Trimming pared 5 bases from V and 7 bases from J, leaving 21 bases between. The CDR3 sequence: CASSPTSPTADNEQFF. The DNA of the CDR3 is TGTGCCAGCAGCCCCACCAGTCCCACGGCGGATAATGAGCAGTTCTTC.

The chain has TRBV18 and TRBJ2-1; TRBD1 agrees at 10 bases. This CDR3 has 14 amino acids. Germline V gene data show CDR1 as KGHSH and CDR2 as LQKENI. The trim removed 4 bases at V and 6 bases at J, leaving 3 bases unmatched. CDR3 protein: CASSLRDRGNEQFF. The CDR3 DNA is TGTGCCAGCTCACTCAGGGACAGGGGCAATGAGCAGTTCTTC.

The rearrangement links TRBV29-1 to TRBJ2-1; D uncertain. The V gene's germline CDR1 is SQVTM and CDR2 ANQGSEA. Trimming stripped 3 bases from V and 3 bases from J, with 12 bases between. The CDR3 length is 14 residues. CDR3 DNA: TGCAGCGTTGATGGTCTCAGGTACTACAATGAGCAGTTCTTC. It translates to CSVDGLRYYNEQFF.